The 15 T cell receptor beta chains below come from one sample, sequenced in a study of blood T cell repertoires in COVID-19. Assay: immunoSEQ multiplex PCR; the TCRdb copy retains only in-frame clones and omits some. The sample carries tens of thousands of clones, approximately 86% recorded once. Sequenced material: peripheral blood. These receptors all stem from a man aged 55 to 70 with acute or convalescent COVID-19.

The V gene is TRBV5-1, the J gene TRBJ2-3, with 10 bases fitting TRBD2. Germline trimming cut 4 bases from V and 6 bases from J; bases unmatched to any gene: 11. Germline CDR1 and CDR2: SGHRS and YFSETQ. The CDR3 totals 16 residues. CDR3 in DNA: TGCGCCAGCAGCCCCCGGGTGACTAGCGGGTCCGATACGCAGTATTTT. Its protein product is CASSPRVTSGSDTQYF.

The chain combines TRBV28 with TRBJ1-5; perhaps TRBD1 as D (6 bases). V dropped 5 bases and J dropped 0 bases, with 11 bases sitting between them. Germline CDR1 MDHEN, CDR2 SYDVKM. CDR3 length: 15 amino acids. The CDR3 loop is CASSGGHYSNQPQHF. The CDR3 coding sequence is TGTGCCAGCAGTGGGGGCCACTATAGCAATCAGCCCCAGCATTTT.

The rearrangement uses TRBV9 and TRBJ2-2; D unclear. CDR1 SGDLS and CDR2 YYNGEE come from the germline V gene. CDR3 length: 13 residues. Trimming stripped 0 bases from V and 5 bases from J, with 5 bases between. CDR3 DNA sequence: TGTGCCAGCAGCGTAGGAGTAACCGGGGAGCTGTTTTTT. Amino acids: CASSVGVTGELFF.

This clone was recorded a few times. The V and J genes are TRBV4-2 and TRBJ1-1; 7 nucleotides agree with TRBD1. The ends lost 1 base at V and 0 bases at J; junction bases unmatched: 5. CDR1 and CDR2 from the germline V gene are LGHNA and YNFKEQ. The CDR3 has 16 residues. CDR3 amino acids: CASSQGAGGLNTEAFF. CDR3 sequence (DNA): TGTGCCAGCAGCCAAGGGGCAGGGGGGTTGAACACTGAAGCTTTCTTT.

This clone has only one observation. This chain joins TRBV5-1 and TRBJ2-1, with 9 bases aligning to TRBD1. V was pared by 0 bases and J by 1 base, with 2 bases of the junction left unmatched. The CDR3 extends over 16 amino acids. CDR1 and CDR2 (germline): SGHRS, YFSETQ. CDR3 sequence: CASSLGGTGSYNEQFF. The CDR3 DNA follows: TGCGCCAGCAGCTTGGGGGGGACAGGGTCCTACAATGAGCAGTTCTTC.

The CDR3 sequence: CASSTGTANQPQHF. The CDR3 coding sequence is TGTGCCAGCAGTACCGGGACAGCAAATCAGCCCCAGCATTTT. V usage is TRBV27 and J usage is TRBJ1-5, with 7 bases identical to TRBD1. The V gene's germline CDR1 is MNHEY and CDR2 SMNVEV (reference sequence). This CDR3 has 14 amino acids. V was clipped by 5 bases and J by 4 bases; unmatched bases: 5.

Comments on this clone: This specimen includes other DNA sequences encoding the same CDR3. The chain has TRBV28 and TRBJ1-1, with a tentative D call TRBD1 (5 bases). CDR3 length: 15 residues. Per the germline V gene, CDR1 is MDHEN and CDR2 is SYDVKM. V lost 5 bases and J 1 base, leaving 14 bases between the germline ends. The DNA of the CDR3 is TGTGCCAGCAGTCCCCGTGGGGGGGGGAACACTGAAGCTTTCTTT. Amino acid sequence: CASSPRGGGNTEAFF.

The gene calls are TRBV7-8 and TRBJ1-2; TRBD1 matches 9 bases. The ends lost 1 base at V and 4 bases at J; junction bases unmatched: 19. This CDR3 is 20 amino acids long. Germline V gene lookup returns CDR1 SGHVS and CDR2 FQNEAQ. The CDR3 sequence: CASSLEVTGTGSAGSYGYTF. The CDR3 nucleotides are TGTGCCAGCAGCTTAGAGGTCACCGGGACAGGGAGCGCCGGGTCCTATGGCTACACCTTC.

The chain joins TRBV27 to TRBJ2-5, with 7 bases matching TRBD1. The CDR3 is made up of 16 amino acids. The germline V gene has CDR1 MNHEY and CDR2 SMNVEV (reference sequence). The junction had 8 bases not matched to a gene; V was cut back by 4 bases and J by 0 bases. The chain's CDR3 is CASSSISGTDQETQYF. Here the CDR3 DNA reads TGTGCCAGCAGTTCGATATCCGGGACAGACCAAGAGACCCAGTACTTC.

The chain links TRBV3-1 (or the pseudogene TRBV3-2) to TRBJ1-1, with D perhaps matching TRBD1 (5 bases). V was shortened by 1 base and J by 5 bases, with 11 bases between the two germline ends. Looked up from germline, CDR1 is LGHDT and CDR2 is YNNKEL (reference sequence). This CDR3 has 14 residues. Here the CDR3 reads CASSQVQGKTEAFF. As DNA, the CDR3 is TGTGCCAGCAGCCAAGTTCAGGGTAAAACTGAAGCTTTCTTT.

The rearrangement joins TRBV7-3 to TRBJ2-1, with 9 bases matching TRBD2. This CDR3 is 15 amino acids long. Germline V gene data show CDR1 as SGHTA and CDR2 as FQGTGA. After removal of 6 bases from V and 4 bases from J, the junction contained 7 bases not matched to a gene. For the CDR3, the DNA is TGTGCCAGCAGTTCTAGCGGGATAGGGTACAATGAGCAGTTCTTC. Translated: CASSSSGIGYNEQFF.

V and J are TRBV18 and TRBJ1-6; a possible D gene is TRBD1 (5 bases). V was pared by 3 bases and J by 8 bases, with 17 bases between. The CDR3 spans 16 residues. Germline CDR1 and CDR2: KGHSH and LQKENI. CDR3 bases: TGTGCCAGCTCACCCAACTGGGATTTAGGGGATTCACCCCTCCACTTT. Translating gives CASSPNWDLGDSPLHF.

In its sample, this clone was seen once. The V and J genes are TRBV19 and TRBJ1-1; D gene unclear. The CDR3 has 14 residues. V lost 5 bases and J lost 1, with 11 bases in between. Germline CDR1 reads LNHDA; CDR2 reads SQIVND (reference sequence). CDR3 nucleotides: TGTGCCAGTAGTGACCGGGGAGGGAACACTGAAGCTTTCTTT. Amino acid sequence: CASSDRGGNTEAFF.

The rearrangement links TRBV11-2 to TRBJ2-3; maybe TRBD2 (5 bases). Germline V gene sequence: CDR1 SGHAT, CDR2 FQNNGV. The CDR3 length is 16 residues. Trimming took off 2 bases at V and 3 bases at J, with 15 bases between the two ends. The CDR3 DNA is TGTGCCAGCAGCTTAAACCGGGCCGGAGGTACAGATACGCAGTATTTT. Translating it yields CASSLNRAGGTDTQYF.

V and J are TRBV18 and TRBJ1-1, with D perhaps matching TRBD1 (6 bases). Germline-derived CDR1 and CDR2 are KGHSH and LQKENI. The CDR3 loop spans 16 amino acids. The germline V and J ends were trimmed by 2 bases and 1 base, with 14 bases remaining between them. The CDR3 region is CASSPARGLENTEAFF. CDR3 sequence (DNA): TGTGCCAGCTCACCAGCCAGGGGATTAGAGAACACTGAAGCTTTCTTT.